This TCR beta chain originates from a study of cytomegalovirus exposure and HLA in healthy donors. Background on the study: Tens of millions of unique TCRs from HLA-typed donors were held in an early data release.

This CDR3 is built from 13 residues. Germline loops: CDR1 SGHTA, CDR2 FQGNSA. V lost 3 bases, J lost 8 bases, and 13 bases lay in between. The primer mix had 60 Vbeta and 13 Jbeta primers. Assay used: immunoSEQ multiplex PCR; TCRdb lists only in-frame clones, some missing. The table has about 100,000 clones, more than 60% seen once. This TCR derives from a female donor in good health and CMV-seropositive. This chain connects TRBV7-2 to TRBJ1-2, with D unresolved. The sample taken for sequencing was PBMCs. The CDR3 region has the DNA TGTGCCAGCAGCTTTTCGTCGGGGAGCGGCTACACCTTC. It is translated as CASSFSSGSGYTF.